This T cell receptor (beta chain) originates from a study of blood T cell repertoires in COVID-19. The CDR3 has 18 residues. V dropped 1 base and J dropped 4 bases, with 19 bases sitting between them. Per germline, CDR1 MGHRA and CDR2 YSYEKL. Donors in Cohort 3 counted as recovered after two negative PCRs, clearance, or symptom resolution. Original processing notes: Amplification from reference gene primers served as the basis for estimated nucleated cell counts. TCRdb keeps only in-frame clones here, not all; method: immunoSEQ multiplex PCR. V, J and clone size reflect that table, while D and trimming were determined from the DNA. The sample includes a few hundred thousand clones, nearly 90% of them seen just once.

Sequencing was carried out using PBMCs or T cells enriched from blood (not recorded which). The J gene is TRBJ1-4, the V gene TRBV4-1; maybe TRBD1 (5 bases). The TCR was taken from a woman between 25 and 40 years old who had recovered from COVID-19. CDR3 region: CASSQVMGRGISNEKLFF. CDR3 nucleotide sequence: TGCGCCAGCAGCCAAGTAATGGGCCGGGGGATAAGTAATGAAAAACTGTTTTTT.